The rows below give T cell receptor beta chains drawn from one sample of a study of T cells in Graves' hyperthyroidism and ophthalmopathy. Using its own MiXCR run on the multiplex PCR reads, TCRdb lists one record per CDR3 protein. The top ten clones hold roughly an eighth of a sample with hundreds of thousands of distinct CDR3 sequences, more than 12% of them seen once. Specimen: blood. These receptors came from a woman in her 50s with Graves' ophthalmopathy. Both conserved end residues are part of each CDR3. D genes are given only for firm matches. A row's size may be missing; if present it is once, few, many or a size class.

>.|many|TRBJ1-5|TRBV28
TGTGCCAGCCATACGGTGCGGCGAGGCAATCAGCCCCAGCATTTT
CASHTVRRGNQPQHF
>TRBD2|few|TRBJ2-2|TRBV20-1
TGCGCTGGGGTAGCGGGAGAGAACACCGGGGAGCTGTTTTTT
CAGVAGENTGELFF
>.|.|TRBJ2-1|TRBV4-3
TGCGCCAGCAGCCAAGATTTGCGAGACAATGAGCAGTTCTTC
CASSQDLRDNEQFF
>TRBD2|.|TRBJ2-3|TRBV20-1
TGCAGTGCTCAGCCGGGACTAGCGGGGATTACAGATACGCAGTATTTT
CSAQPGLAGITDTQYF
>TRBD1|few|TRBJ2-5|TRBV15
TGTGCCACCAGCAAAGGTTCTCTCGTCGAGACAGGGGTTCTCGCCGAGACCCAGTACTTC
CATSKGSLVETGVLAETQYF
>TRBD1|many|TRBJ1-5|TRBV19
TGTGCCAGTAGGGCCGGGACAGGGTCGTATCAGCCCCAGCATTTT
CASRAGTGSYQPQHF
>.|many|TRBJ1-4|TRBV6-5
TGTGCCAGCAGTTACTCCAGCCCAACTAATGAAAAACTGTTTTTT
CASSYSSPTNEKLFF
>.|many|TRBJ2-5|TRBV7-2
TGTGCCAGCAGCTTAGGGGGAGGGGGGAGGAGGCCCCAGTACTTC
CASSLGGGGRRPQYF
>.|many|TRBJ2-1|TRBV20-1
TGCAGTGCTAGTCCCCCAGCGCCTAACAATGAGCAGTTCTTC
CSASPPAPNNEQFF
>.|few|TRBJ2-5|TRBV6-1
TGTGCCAGCAGTCGACGTAGGGCCGCCCGGAGGGAGACCCAGTACTTC
CASSRRRAARRETQYF
>.|.|TRBJ2-4|TRBV3-1
TGTGCCAGCAGGGGACCCTCGGAAATTCAGTACTTC
CASRGPSEIQYF
>.|.|TRBJ2-1|TRBV19
TGTGCCAGTAGTATCGGGGGGCACTGGGGAGGTGAGCAGTTCTTC
CASSIGGHWGGEQFF
>TRBD2|many|TRBJ2-7|TRBV12-3/TRBV12-4
TGTGCCAGCAGTCCGGGACTAGCGGCGCTTACCTACGAGCAGTACTTC
CASSPGLAALTYEQYF
>.|many|TRBJ2-1|TRBV20-1
TGCAGTGCTAGAGAGGGGTATGGGAGCTCCTACAATGAGCAGTTCTTC
CSAREGYGSSYNEQFF
>TRBD1|many|TRBJ1-4|TRBV10-3
TGTGCCATCAGGGCCGGGACAGGGCCTAATGAAAAACTGTTTTTT
CAIRAGTGPNEKLFF
>.|many|TRBJ2-3|TRBV6-2/TRBV6-3
TGTGCCAGCAGTCGTGACAAAAACACAGATACGCAGTATTTT
CASSRDKNTDTQYF
>.|many|TRBJ2-5|TRBV11-2
TGTGCCAGCAGCTTCTTCTCCCAGGGGCTAAGAGAGACCCAGTACTTC
CASSFFSQGLRETQYF
>.|many|TRBJ1-1|TRBV12-3/TRBV12-4
TGTGCCAGCAGTTTAGGTTGGAACACTGAAGCTTTCTTT
CASSLGWNTEAFF
>.|.|TRBJ1-2|TRBV4-2
TGTGCCAGCAGCCAAGCTAGGGGAGGATATGGCTACACCTTC
CASSQARGGYGYTF
>TRBD2|many|TRBJ2-1|TRBV10-3
TGTGCCATCAGTGAGTCGGGGGGTGAGACTAGCGGATACAATGAGCAGTTCTTC
CAISESGGETSGYNEQFF
>TRBD2|.|TRBJ2-2|TRBV5-4
TGTGCCAGCAGCTTGTTGTCTAGCGGCTCTGCCGGGGAGCTGTTTTTT
CASSLLSSGSAGELFF
>TRBD1|many|TRBJ2-3|TRBV24-1
TGTGCCACCAGTGATTTGGGGACAGGAGGCACAGATACGCAGTATTTT
CATSDLGTGGTDTQYF
>.|.|TRBJ2-3|TRBV30
TGTGCCTGGAAGGGCCCTAACGGTGGATTTGCGCAGTATTTT
CAWKGPNGGFAQYF
>.|many|TRBJ1-1|TRBV3-1
TGTGCCAGCAGCCCCGAGTCGATTCGGGCGTCGGAAGCTTTCTTT
CASSPESIRASEAFF
>.|.|TRBJ2-7|TRBV24-1
TGTGCCACCAGTGACTTCACGGGAGACGAGCAGTACTTC
CATSDFTGDEQYF
>TRBD1|.|TRBJ2-1|TRBV19
TGTGCCAGTAGTATAGCCAGGGCAGGGGGCTACAATGAGCAGTTCTTC
CASSIARAGGYNEQFF
>.|many|TRBJ2-7|TRBV28
TGTGCCAGCAGTCTCCGGCCCCACTACGAGCAGTACTTC
CASSLRPHYEQYF
>.|many|TRBJ2-7|TRBV28
TGTGCCAGCCTCCCCGCCGGAGGGGGGATCTACGAGCAGTACTTC
CASLPAGGGIYEQYF
>TRBD2|.|TRBJ2-1|TRBV7-9
TGTGCCAGCAGTGTAGCGGGAAAACCCAATGAGCAGTTCTTC
CASSVAGKPNEQFF
>.|few|TRBJ2-1|TRBV5-1
TGCGCCAGCAGCTTGGTAGGGGGCGGGAGCTCCTACAATGAGCAGTTCTTC
CASSLVGGGSSYNEQFF
>TRBD1|many|TRBJ1-5|TRBV12-3/TRBV12-4
TGTGCCAGCAGTTTAGAACAGGGGATACTCAATCAGCCCCAGCATTTT
CASSLEQGILNQPQHF
>TRBD2|many|TRBJ2-1|TRBV2
TGTGCCAGCAGTGGGACTAGCGGAGACTATGAGCAGTTCTTC
CASSGTSGDYEQFF
>.|many|TRBJ1-1|TRBV10-3
TGTGCCATCAGTGGACAGAACACTGAAGCTTTCTTT
CAISGQNTEAFF
>.|.|TRBJ2-5|TRBV4-2
TGTGCCAGCAGTCGACTAGTGAGTCAAGAGACCCAGTACTTC
CASSRLVSQETQYF
>TRBD2|few|TRBJ2-2|TRBV9
TGTGCCAGCAGCGCGGGTAGCGGGAGTTTGAACACCGGGGAGCTGTTTTTT
CASSAGSGSLNTGELFF
>.|many|TRBJ2-1|TRBV27
TGTGCCAGCACACGGGGGTCCAATGAGCAGTTCTTC
CASTRGSNEQFF
>TRBD1|.|TRBJ2-7|TRBV10-3
TGTGCCATCAGTGGAGGGACAGGGGACTCCTACGAGCAGTACTTC
CAISGGTGDSYEQYF
>.|few|TRBJ1-2|TRBV6-5
TGTGCCAGCAGTTACTCGATAGGCCCTTCAGGGTGGTTCACCTTC
CASSYSIGPSGWFTF
>.|many|TRBJ2-7|TRBV7-2
TGTGCCAGCAGCGGAAGCTCCTACGAGCAGTACTTC
CASSGSSYEQYF
>.|many|TRBJ2-1|TRBV20-1
TGCAGTGCTAGAGACAGACCGGGACTCGACGCTAATGAGCAGTTCTTC
CSARDRPGLDANEQFF
>TRBD2|.|TRBJ2-2|TRBV9
TGTGCCAGCAGCGTACTAGCGGGAGGGCCGGGAACCGGGGAGCTGTTTTTT
CASSVLAGGPGTGELFF
>.|.|TRBJ2-1|TRBV29-1
TGCAGCGTTGCCGCACCCCGGCACCAGTTTTTTGCCTACAATGAGCAGTTCTTC
CSVAAPRHQFFAYNEQFF
>TRBD2|many|TRBJ2-1|TRBV18
TGTGCCAGCTCACCTTTTAGCGGGTCTACCTACAATGAGCAGTTCTTC
CASSPFSGSTYNEQFF
>.|many|TRBJ2-1|TRBV3-1
TGTGCCAGCAGCCAAGAAGAGGGACTCTACAATGAGCAGTTCTTC
CASSQEEGLYNEQFF
>TRBD2|.|TRBJ2-7|TRBV6-1
TGTGCCAGCAGTGAACACAGAGGTGGACTAGCGGGAGGGCCTTACGAGCAGTACTTC
CASSEHRGGLAGGPYEQYF
>.|many|TRBJ2-7|TRBV6-1
TGTGCCAGCAGCCCCCTTAGTGTAGGCGAGCAGTACTTC
CASSPLSVGEQYF
>TRBD2|.|TRBJ2-5|TRBV6-9
TGTGCCAGCAGTTACTTGCCTAGCGGACAAGAGACCCAGTACTTC
CASSYLPSGQETQYF
>TRBD2|few|TRBJ2-2|TRBV30
TGTGCCTGGAGTGCTGGACTAGCGGGAGGTACCGGGGAGCTGTTTTTT
CAWSAGLAGGTGELFF
>TRBD1|many|TRBJ2-2|TRBV12-3/TRBV12-4
TGTGCCAGCAGCCACTCCGGGACAGTGGACACCGGGGAGCTGTTTTTT
CASSHSGTVDTGELFF